Listed below are T cell receptor beta chains from one sample, sequenced in a study of T-cell reconstitution after alpha-beta-depleted transplantation in children. TCRdb fed the PCR reads into MiXCR, producing one record per CDR3 protein. The profile shows 700,000 to 950,000 distinct CDR3 sequences, roughly 15% of them singletons. The source was PBMCs, mostly from graft donor cells, collected 360 days after TCRalphabeta/CD19-depleted stem cell transplant. All receptors derive from a male patient under 18 who had a stem cell transplant for acute lymphoblastic leukemia, so the T cells may come from the graft donor. Both conserved end residues are part of each CDR3. D genes are given only for firm matches. Clone size is given for some rows only: seen once, a few or many times, or a class if the clone is expanded.

clone_size	v_call	d_call	j_call	cdr3_aa	cdr3_nt
-	TRBV5-1	TRBD2	TRBJ2-1	CASSLLTSGRANEQFF	TGCGCCAGCAGCCTACTAACTAGCGGGAGGGCAAATGAGCAGTTCTTC
few	TRBV7-9	-	TRBJ1-4	CASSRDYLEKLFF	TGTGCCAGCAGCCGAGACTATCTGGAAAAACTGTTTTTT
few	TRBV18	-	TRBJ2-5	CASSPVVGLPEGTQYF	TGTGCCAGCTCACCAGTCGTCGGGCTACCTGAGGGGACCCAGTACTTC
many	TRBV20-1	-	TRBJ2-2	CSAPPRSGTGELFF	TGCAGTGCTCCCCCCAGAAGTGGCACCGGGGAGCTGTTTTTT
-	TRBV5-1	-	TRBJ1-4	CASSLDGGTSTNEKLFF	TGCGCCAGCAGCTTGGACGGCGGGACTTCAACTAATGAAAAACTGTTTTTT
few	TRBV7-9	TRBD1	TRBJ2-2	CASSRPTGGEDGELFF	TGTGCCAGCAGCCGACCTACAGGGGGCGAAGACGGGGAGCTGTTTTTT
few	TRBV20-1	TRBD2	TRBJ2-1	CSAPPGGLAGVGWFF	TGCAGTGCTCCCCCCGGAGGGCTAGCGGGAGTAGGTTGGTTCTTC
few	TRBV5-1	TRBD2	TRBJ2-7	CASSRTSGAGEQYF	TGCGCCAGCAGCCGGACTAGCGGGGCGGGCGAGCAGTACTTC
-	TRBV12-3/TRBV12-4	TRBD2	TRBJ2-1	CASSSFGGSRYEQFF	TGTGCCAGCAGTTCCTTTGGCGGGAGCAGGTATGAGCAGTTCTTC
many	TRBV9	TRBD2	TRBJ2-1	CASSVAGGFYNEQFF	TGTGCCAGCAGCGTAGCGGGGGGTTTCTACAATGAGCAGTTCTTC
few	TRBV11-1	TRBD2	TRBJ2-4	CASSLAYTTSGGRLAKNIQYF	TGTGCCAGCAGCTTAGCGTATACGACTAGCGGAGGGCGTCTAGCCAAAAACATTCAGTACTTC
few	TRBV5-1	TRBD2	TRBJ2-1	CASSFVGTSGNSGQFF	TGCGCCAGCAGTTTTGTCGGGACTAGCGGAAATTCCGGGCAGTTCTTC
few	TRBV5-1	-	TRBJ1-2	CASGGAAEHLDYGYTF	TGCGCCAGCGGGGGGGCAGCAGAGCATCTAGACTATGGCTACACCTTC
-	TRBV12-3/TRBV12-4	-	TRBJ2-2	CASRPGRGIEFGTGELFF	TGTGCCAGCAGACCCGGACGGGGGATAGAATTTGGGACCGGGGAGCTGTTTTTT
many	TRBV7-2	TRBD1	TRBJ2-1	CASSLLGTYGTGGRYNEQFF	TGTGCCAGCAGCTTACTTGGAACTTACGGGACAGGGGGGAGGTACAATGAGCAGTTCTTC
-	TRBV4-1	TRBD1	TRBJ2-5	CASSQDQTGGQETQYF	TGCGCCAGCAGCCAAGACCAGACAGGGGGCCAAGAGACCCAGTACTTC
few	TRBV10-1	-	TRBJ2-7	CASSGRDWSTGNYEQYF	TGCGCCAGCAGTGGCCGGGACTGGAGCACAGGGAACTACGAGCAGTACTTC
-	TRBV5-1	-	TRBJ1-3	CASSLGGTGGTGNTIYF	TGCGCCAGCAGCTTGGGAGGAACTGGGGGAACTGGAAACACCATATATTTT
-	TRBV2	-	TRBJ2-7	CASSAQGRLNEQYF	TGTGCCAGCAGTGCCCAGGGGAGGTTGAACGAGCAGTACTTC
many	TRBV29-1	-	TRBJ2-1	CSVDRGNEQFF	TGCAGCGTTGACAGGGGCAATGAGCAGTTCTTC
few	TRBV9	TRBD2	TRBJ2-7	CASGGGSSHEQYF	TGTGCCAGCGGGGGGGGGAGTAGTCACGAGCAGTACTTC
many	TRBV9	TRBD1	TRBJ1-1	CASSPKGQGNTEAFF	TGTGCCAGCAGCCCAAAGGGACAGGGGAACACTGAAGCTTTCTTT
-	TRBV20-1	TRBD1	TRBJ1-1	CSARARTGMNTEAFF	TGCAGTGCTAGGGCCCGGACAGGGATGAACACTGAAGCTTTCTTT
many	TRBV29-1	-	TRBJ2-7	CSVEGLSSYEQYF	TGCAGCGTTGAAGGTTTGAGCTCCTACGAGCAGTACTTC
few	TRBV9	-	TRBJ2-2	CASSVETSYTGELFF	TGTGCCAGCAGCGTCGAGACTAGTTACACCGGGGAGCTGTTTTTT
-	TRBV29-1	-	TRBJ1-2	CSARDADYGYTF	TGCAGCGCTCGGGACGCTGACTATGGCTACACCTTC
-	TRBV20-1	-	TRBJ2-2	CSARYRENTGELFF	TGCAGTGCTAGATACAGGGAGAACACCGGGGAGCTGTTTTTT
-	TRBV5-1	-	TRBJ2-1	CASSTRSIGEQFF	TGCGCCAGCAGCACCCGGAGTATTGGTGAGCAGTTCTTC
few	TRBV4-1	-	TRBJ2-1	CASSLASTWTLGGNEQFF	TGCGCCAGCAGCCTAGCTTCCACTTGGACCCTTGGGGGGAATGAGCAGTTCTTC
few	TRBV11-2	-	TRBJ2-1	CASSIYWEQFF	TGTGCCAGCAGCATCTACTGGGAGCAGTTCTTC
few	TRBV27	-	TRBJ2-7	CASSFIGRASEQYF	TGTGCCAGCAGTTTTATTGGTAGAGCCAGCGAGCAGTACTTC
few	TRBV20-1	-	TRBJ2-3	CSPPLRASTDTQYF	TGCAGTCCCCCTCTCCGGGCCAGCACAGATACGCAGTATTTT
-	TRBV25-1	TRBD1	TRBJ2-1	CASGSGQGYYYNEQFF	TGTGCCAGCGGATCGGGACAGGGGTACTATTACAATGAGCAGTTCTTC
few	TRBV5-1	TRBD2	TRBJ2-7	CASGIRVLGPGQTSGSSGEQYF	TGCGCCAGCGGGATTCGGGTACTTGGGCCCGGGCAGACTAGCGGGAGTTCTGGCGAGCAGTACTTC
few	TRBV27	-	TRBJ1-5	CASGLAGNQPQHF	TGTGCCAGCGGCCTAGCGGGCAATCAGCCCCAGCATTTT
-	TRBV14	TRBD2	TRBJ2-1	CASSQWSGRLYNEQFF	TGTGCCAGCAGCCAATGGAGCGGGAGACTCTACAATGAGCAGTTCTTC
-	TRBV27	-	TRBJ1-5	CASSLLVGRAGQPQHF	TGTGCCAGCAGTTTATTGGTCGGCAGGGCTGGTCAGCCCCAGCATTTT
few	TRBV18	-	TRBJ2-5	CASSSGSVPGETQYF	TGTGCCAGCTCCAGTGGGAGCGTCCCCGGAGAGACCCAGTACTTC
-	TRBV10-3	TRBD2	TRBJ2-3	CAIRDSPPATSGRTDTQYF	TGTGCCATCAGGGACAGTCCGCCTGCGACTAGCGGGCGCACAGATACGCAGTATTTT
few	TRBV7-8	-	TRBJ2-7	CASSLGGTGTLYEQYF	TGTGCCAGCAGCTTAGGGGGCACCGGGACCCTCTACGAGCAGTACTTC
-	TRBV4-1	-	TRBJ2-1	CASSPRVLSPKGFVEQFF	TGCGCCAGCAGCCCCAGGGTTCTTAGCCCTAAAGGTTTTGTAGAGCAGTTCTTC
-	TRBV5-1	TRBD2	TRBJ2-5	CASSTASGSPQETQYF	TGCGCCAGCAGCACCGCTAGCGGGTCACCACAAGAGACCCAGTACTTC